Presented here are 15 T cell receptor beta chains from one specimen sequenced in a study of human T cells and chemical hapten exposure. Each CDR3 protein gets one entry after TCRdb re-called the RACE reads with MiXCR. The data contain over 300,000 distinct CDR3 sequences, 5.1% of them singletons. The time point: pre-sensitization, week 0. Sample treatment: therapeutic diphenylcyclopropenone sensitization with weekly scalp DPC. This specimen consisted of whole blood, obtained in connection with sensitization to the hapten diphenylcyclopropenone (DPC). These receptors all stem from a woman in her fifties or sixties with alopecia areata. Some clones in this sample may be carry-over from other donors' samples.

The chain combines TRBV12-3 or TRBV12-4 with TRBJ2-1; D gene unclear. Trimming shortened V by 1 base and J by 0 bases, and 10 bases separated the two germline ends. CDR3 length: 16 amino acids. The CDR3 loop is CASSLDPASSYNEQFF. CDR3 nucleotide sequence: TGTGCCAGCAGTTTAGATCCAGCGAGCTCCTACAATGAGCAGTTCTTC.

The sample holds a few counts of this clonotype. This sequence joins TRBV20-1 and TRBJ2-3; D is possibly TRBD1 or TRBD2 (5 bases each). The germline V gene encodes CDR1 DFQATT and CDR2 SNEGSKA (reference sequence). This CDR3 is built from 13 residues. V lost 5 bases, J lost 2 bases, and 11 bases lay in between. In nucleotides, the CDR3 is TGCAGTGCTGATGGGACGAACACAGATACGCAGTATTTT. Amino acid sequence: CSADGTNTDTQYF.

V and J are TRBV6-2 or TRBV6-3 and TRBJ2-1; 11 bases are shared with TRBD1. This CDR3 spans 17 amino acids. CDR1 and CDR2 (germline): MNHEY, SVGEGT. Trimming took 4 bases from V and 9 from J; bases not matched to a gene: 14. This CDR3 reads CASSSRDRGRTLREQFF. The DNA for the CDR3 is TGTGCCAGCAGTTCCAGGGACAGGGGGAGGACCCTTCGTGAGCAGTTCTTC.

V usage is TRBV5-6 and J usage is TRBJ1-2; TRBD1 matches at 7 bases. J gave up 4 bases and V 0 bases, and 3 bases lay outside the gene matches. This CDR3 region has 14 residues. In germline, CDR1 is SGHDT, CDR2 YYEEEE. The CDR3 DNA is TGTGCCAGCAGCTTGGTCGCAGGGGGCTATGGCTACACCTTC. It translates to CASSLVAGGYGYTF. Supplemented by reference TRBV5-6 and TRBJ1-2, the full variable domain reads DAGVTQSPTHLIKTRGQQVTLRCSPKSGHDTVSWYQQALGQGPQFIFQYYEEEERQRGNFPDRFSGHQFPNYSSELNVNALLLGDSALYLCASSLVAGGYGYTFGSGTRLTVV.

This clonotype was observed a handful of times. This sequence joins TRBV29-1 and TRBJ1-2; D is undetermined. Germline values: CDR1 SQVTM, CDR2 ANQGSEA. This CDR3 contains 11 residues. Trimming pared 3 bases from V and 7 bases from J, leaving 9 bases between. The CDR3 region has the DNA TGCAGCGTTGACCGGGGAGGTGGCTACACCTTC. Amino acids: CSVDRGGGYTF.

The V gene is TRBV7-8, the J gene TRBJ1-5; D uncertain. The germline V gene has CDR1 SGHVS and CDR2 FQNEAQ. The CDR3 has 16 residues. V was shortened by 1 base and J by 0 bases, with 10 bases between the two germline ends. CDR3 protein: CASSLEVGYSNQPQHF. The DNA of the CDR3 is TGTGCCAGCAGCTTAGAAGTGGGGTATAGCAATCAGCCCCAGCATTTT.

The chain has TRBV7-9 and TRBJ1-2, with 9 bases matching TRBD1. The V gene end was trimmed by 5 bases and the J gene end by 2 bases; junction bases not matched to a gene: 6. The germline CDR1 and CDR2 sequences are SEHNR and FQNEAQ (reference sequence). The CDR3 covers 15 residues. The CDR3 sequence: CASSLPQGANYGYTF. The CDR3, as DNA: TGTGCCAGCAGCCTACCACAGGGGGCGAACTATGGCTACACCTTC. Full variable domain (missing parts from reference TRBV7-9 and TRBJ1-2): DTGVSQNPRHKITKRGQNVTFRCDPISEHNRLYWYRQTLGQGPEFLTYFQNEAQLEKSRLLSDRFSAERPKGSFSTLEIQRTEQGDSAMYLCASSLPQGANYGYTFGSGTRLTVV.

V gene TRBV7-8 combines with J gene TRBJ2-7, with 7 positions matching TRBD2. V lost 0 bases to trimming and J lost 5 bases; unmatched junction nucleotides: 7. Per germline, CDR1 SGHVS and CDR2 FQNEAQ. The CDR3 is 15 amino acids. The CDR3 region is CASSLARTGGHEQYF. For the CDR3, the DNA is TGTGCCAGCAGCTTAGCTCGGACGGGAGGCCACGAGCAGTACTTC.

This clonotype occurred many times. The rearrangement links TRBV28 to TRBJ1-2; the match to TRBD1 covers 9 bases. Germline CDR1 reads MDHEN; CDR2 reads SYDVKM. The CDR3 sequence is 16 residues long. The V and J ends lost 2 bases and 6 bases, in that order; junction bases with no gene match: 10. The CDR3 DNA reads TGTGCCAGCAGTTTAGCAACCGGGACAGGGAACCATGGCTACACCTTC. Amino acid sequence: CASSLATGTGNHGYTF.

The V call is TRBV3-1, the J call TRBJ2-1, with a possible D match to TRBD2 (5 bases). CDR3 length: 13 amino acids. Per the germline V gene, CDR1 is LGHDT and CDR2 is YNNKEL (reference sequence). Trimming left V 1 base short and J 10 bases short, with 11 bases between. The DNA of the CDR3 is TGTGCCAGCAGCCAAGTTGACACGGGAGAGCAGTTCTTC. Translating gives CASSQVDTGEQFF.

This clonotype was counted only a few times. This chain joins TRBV5-1 and TRBJ2-3, with D possibly TRBD2 on 5 matching bases. CDR3 length: 15 residues. With 4 bases removed from V and 0 bases from J, the gap between germline ends came to 12 bases. CDR1 is SGHRS and CDR2 is YFSETQ in the germline V gene. CDR3 bases: TGCGCCAGCAGCCCCACTAGAACTAGCACAGATACGCAGTATTTT. As protein: CASSPTRTSTDTQYF.

In its sample, this clonotype was seen a few times. The chain links TRBV24-1 to TRBJ2-1; TRBD1 matches 9 bases. The CDR3 length is 14 residues. Germline assignment: CDR1 KGHDR and CDR2 SFDVKD. With V trimmed by 7 bases and J by 5 bases, 5 bases remained unmatched. The CDR3 DNA sequence: TGTGCCACCAGCACAGGGGGCAACAACAATGAGCAGTTCTTC. Translating gives CATSTGGNNNEQFF.

This clonotype appeared many times. The V and J genes are TRBV12-3 or TRBV12-4 and TRBJ1-2, with TRBD1 identical over 9 bases. The CDR3 covers 14 residues. After removal of 6 bases from V and 3 bases from J, the junction contained 5 bases not matched to a gene. The CDR3 DNA sequence: TGTGCCAGCAGCCTACAGGGGGCGGACTATGGCTACACCTTC. Translation: CASSLQGADYGYTF.

This clonotype showed up just a few times. The genes are TRBV6-5 and TRBJ1-3; a weak D match, TRBD1 (5 bases). The CDR3 extends over 13 amino acids. Germline CDR1 reads MNHEY; CDR2 reads SVGAGI. With 9 bases removed from V and 0 bases from J, the gap between germline ends came to 9 bases. The CDR3 coding sequence is TGTGCCAGTGAAGGGGACTCTGGAAACACCATATATTTT. It codes for CASEGDSGNTIYF.

This clonotype was counted ten times or more. The J gene is TRBJ1-5, the V gene TRBV29-1; a weak D match, TRBD1 (6 bases). Germline V gives CDR1 SQVTM, CDR2 ANQGSEA. The CDR3 loop spans 14 amino acids. Trimming took 4 bases from V and 6 from J, leaving 16 bases between them. The DNA for the CDR3 is TGCAGCGTTGGCGGAGGGGGGGGTACTCAGCCCCAGCATTTT. It specifies CSVGGGGGTQPQHF.